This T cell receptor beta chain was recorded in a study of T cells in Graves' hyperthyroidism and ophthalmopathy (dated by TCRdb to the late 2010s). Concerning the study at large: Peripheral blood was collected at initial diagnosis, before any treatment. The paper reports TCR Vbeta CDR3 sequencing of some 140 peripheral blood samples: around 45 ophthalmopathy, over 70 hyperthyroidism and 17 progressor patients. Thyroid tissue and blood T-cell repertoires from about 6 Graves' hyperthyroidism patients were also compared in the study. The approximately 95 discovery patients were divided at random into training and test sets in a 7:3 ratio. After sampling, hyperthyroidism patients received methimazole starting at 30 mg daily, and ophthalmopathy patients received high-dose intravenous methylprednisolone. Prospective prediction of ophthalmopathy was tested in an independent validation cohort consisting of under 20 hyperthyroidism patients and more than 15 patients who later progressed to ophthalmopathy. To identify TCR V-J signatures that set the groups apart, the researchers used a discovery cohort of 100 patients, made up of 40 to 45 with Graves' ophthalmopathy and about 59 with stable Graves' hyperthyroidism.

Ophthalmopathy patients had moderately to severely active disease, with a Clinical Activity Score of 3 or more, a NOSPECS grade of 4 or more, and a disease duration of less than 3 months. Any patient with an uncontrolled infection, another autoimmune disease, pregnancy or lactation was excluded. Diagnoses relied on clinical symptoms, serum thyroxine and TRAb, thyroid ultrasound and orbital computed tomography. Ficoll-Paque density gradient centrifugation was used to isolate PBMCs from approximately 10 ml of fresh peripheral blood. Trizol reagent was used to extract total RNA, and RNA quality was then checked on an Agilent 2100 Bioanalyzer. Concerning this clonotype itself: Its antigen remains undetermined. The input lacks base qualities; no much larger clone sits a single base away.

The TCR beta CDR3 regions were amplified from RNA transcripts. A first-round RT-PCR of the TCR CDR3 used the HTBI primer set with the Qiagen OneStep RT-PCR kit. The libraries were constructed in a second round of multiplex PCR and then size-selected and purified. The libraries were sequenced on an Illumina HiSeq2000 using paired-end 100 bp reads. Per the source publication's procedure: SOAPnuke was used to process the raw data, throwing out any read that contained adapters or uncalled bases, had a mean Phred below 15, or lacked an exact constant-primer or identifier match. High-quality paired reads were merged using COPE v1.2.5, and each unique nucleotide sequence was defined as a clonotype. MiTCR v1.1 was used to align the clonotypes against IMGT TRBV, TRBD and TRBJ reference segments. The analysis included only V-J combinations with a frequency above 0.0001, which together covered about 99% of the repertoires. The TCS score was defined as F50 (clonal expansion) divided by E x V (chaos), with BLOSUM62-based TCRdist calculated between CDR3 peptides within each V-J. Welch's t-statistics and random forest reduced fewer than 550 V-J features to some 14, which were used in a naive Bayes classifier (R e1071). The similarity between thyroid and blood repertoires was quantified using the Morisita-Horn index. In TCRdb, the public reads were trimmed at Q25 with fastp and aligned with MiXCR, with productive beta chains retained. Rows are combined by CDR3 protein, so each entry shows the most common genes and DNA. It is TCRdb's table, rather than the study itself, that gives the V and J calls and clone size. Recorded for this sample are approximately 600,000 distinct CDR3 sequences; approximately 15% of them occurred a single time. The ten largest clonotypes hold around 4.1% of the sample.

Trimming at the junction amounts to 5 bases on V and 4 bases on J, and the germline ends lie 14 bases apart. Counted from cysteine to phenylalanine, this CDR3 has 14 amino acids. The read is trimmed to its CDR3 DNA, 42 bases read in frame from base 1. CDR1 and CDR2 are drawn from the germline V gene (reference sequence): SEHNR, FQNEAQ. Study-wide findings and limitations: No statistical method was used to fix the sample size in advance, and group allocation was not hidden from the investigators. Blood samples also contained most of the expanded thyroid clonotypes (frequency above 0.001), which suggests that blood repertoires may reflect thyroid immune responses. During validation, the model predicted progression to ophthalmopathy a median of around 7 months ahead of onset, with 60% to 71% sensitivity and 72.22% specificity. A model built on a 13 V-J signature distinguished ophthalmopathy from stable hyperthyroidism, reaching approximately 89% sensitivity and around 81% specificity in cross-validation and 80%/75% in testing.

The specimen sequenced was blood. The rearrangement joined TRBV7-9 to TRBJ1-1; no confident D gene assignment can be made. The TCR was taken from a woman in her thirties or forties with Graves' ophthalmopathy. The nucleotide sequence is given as TGTGCCAGCAGCAACAGAGGGCTCGGCACTGAAGCTTTCTTT. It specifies CASSNRGLGTEAFF.